The entry below describes one T cell receptor (beta chain). A much larger clone differs by one base, so this may be a read error. This entry is derived from a study of spatial heterogeneity in lung cancer. Time point noted: sample taken at primary tumor resection. Researchers sequenced whole RNA taken from tumor, nontumor lung or frozen PBMC without sorting. CDR1 SGHVS and CDR2 FQNEAQ come from the germline V gene. The CDR3 spans 14 residues. TCRdb recomputed calls from the 5' RACE reads with MiXCR, one row per CDR3 protein. The repertoire holds some 21,000 distinct CDR3 sequences, less than 3.5% seen once, with 25% to 35% in the top ten.

Specimen: PBMCs, collected at surgery. The receptor's source is a female donor with early-stage non-small cell lung cancer. The chain employs TRBV7-8 and TRBJ2-5; 7 bases fit TRBD2. CDR3 bases: TGTGCCAGCAGGGAGCGGGGAAACCAAGGGACCCAGTACTTC. Translating it yields CASRERGNQGTQYF.